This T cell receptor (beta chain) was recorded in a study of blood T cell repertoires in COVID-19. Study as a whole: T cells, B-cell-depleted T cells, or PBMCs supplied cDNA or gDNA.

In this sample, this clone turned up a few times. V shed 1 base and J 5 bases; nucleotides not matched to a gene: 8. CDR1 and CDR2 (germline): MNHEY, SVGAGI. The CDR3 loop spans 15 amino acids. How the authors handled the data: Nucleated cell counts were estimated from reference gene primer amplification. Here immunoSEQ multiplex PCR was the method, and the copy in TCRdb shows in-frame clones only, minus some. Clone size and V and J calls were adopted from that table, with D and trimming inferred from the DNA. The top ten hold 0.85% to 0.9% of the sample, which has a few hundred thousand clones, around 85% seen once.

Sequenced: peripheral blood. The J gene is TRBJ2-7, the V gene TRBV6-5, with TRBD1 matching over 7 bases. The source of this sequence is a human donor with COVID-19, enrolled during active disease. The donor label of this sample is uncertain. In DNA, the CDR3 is TGTGCCAGCAGTTACTGGGCAGGGGGAAGAAACGAGCAGTACTTC. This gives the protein CASSYWAGGRNEQYF.